Sequencing of this T cell receptor beta chain was carried out in a study of CD8+ T cells in alopecia areata. V was trimmed by 10 bases and J by 4 bases, leaving 16 bases between them. The CDR3 is 13 amino acids. Germline-derived CDR1 and CDR2 are MGHDK and SYGVNS. In each case, RNA was isolated and then reverse transcribed into cDNA as the sequencing template. This table comes from immunoSEQ multiplex PCR, and its TCRdb copy is limited to in-frame clones, with some not included. This table holds over 150,000 clones, more than 55% found once. The gene calls are TRBV25-1 and TRBJ1-2; TRBD1 is a possible D gene (5 bases). The sequencing input was CD8+ T cells sorted from blood. The TCR was taken from a human donor in good health. CDR3 nucleotide sequence: TGTGCCACCTCCTATGGCCAGGGCTATGGCTACACCTTC. Residues: CATSYGQGYGYTF.